This TCR beta chain was obtained from a study of shared clonotypes between healthy human individuals. For the study at large: The donors, two women and a few men, were aged 18 to 49.

Genomic DNA per cell subset filled all wells of several immunoSEQ plates. Sequencing used immunoSEQ multiplex PCR; TCRdb keeps in-frame clones, though not all of them. Of about 1 million clones listed, around 75% are singletons. Germline assignment: CDR1 SGHRS and CDR2 YFSETQ. This CDR3 spans 14 amino acids. Trimming pared 0 bases from V and 3 bases from J, leaving 7 bases between. J is TRBJ2-1 and V is TRBV5-1; no firm D call. Material for sequencing was memory CD4+ T cells sorted from blood. Subset reported: CD45RA-negative fraction. The receptor was derived from a man aged 18 to 29 in good health. As DNA, the CDR3 is TGCGCCAGCAGCTTGGGGCCTAGCTACAATGAGCAGTTCTTC. Translation: CASSLGPSYNEQFF.